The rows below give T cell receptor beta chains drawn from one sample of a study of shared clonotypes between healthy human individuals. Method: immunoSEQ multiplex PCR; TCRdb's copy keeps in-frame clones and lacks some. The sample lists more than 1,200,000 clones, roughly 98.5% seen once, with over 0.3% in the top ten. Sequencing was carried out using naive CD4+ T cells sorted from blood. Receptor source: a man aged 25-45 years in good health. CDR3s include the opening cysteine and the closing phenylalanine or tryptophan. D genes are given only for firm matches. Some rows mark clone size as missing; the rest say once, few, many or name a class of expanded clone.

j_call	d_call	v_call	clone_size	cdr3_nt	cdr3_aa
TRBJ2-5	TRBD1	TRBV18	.	TGTGCCAGCTCAAGGGACAGTGAGCGGGAGACCCAGTACTTC	CASSRDSERETQYF
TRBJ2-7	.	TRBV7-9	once	TGTGCCAGCAGCTTAGACAGCGACGCACCCTACGAGCAGTACTTC	CASSLDSDAPYEQYF
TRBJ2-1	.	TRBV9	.	TGTGCCAGCAGCGTAGGGGTGGGAGGCAGCTCCTACAATGAGCAGTTCTTC	CASSVGVGGSSYNEQFF
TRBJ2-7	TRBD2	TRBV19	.	TGTGCCAGTAGTGGGGGGACTAGCGGGAGGATCTCCTACGAGCAGTACTTC	CASSGGTSGRISYEQYF
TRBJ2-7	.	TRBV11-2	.	TGTGCCAGCAGGGAGGGTGGGGTTTCCCTTTACGAGCAGTACTTC	CASREGGVSLYEQYF
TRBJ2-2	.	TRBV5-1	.	TGCGCCAGCAGCTTGGGGCAGCCCACCGGGGAGCTGTTTTTT	CASSLGQPTGELFF
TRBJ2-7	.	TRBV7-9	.	TGTGCCAGCAGCTTAGATCTGGGGGTCGAGCAGTACTTC	CASSLDLGVEQYF
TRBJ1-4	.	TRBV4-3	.	TGCGCCAGCAGCTACGGGACGGTTGAAAAACTGTTTTTT	CASSYGTVEKLFF
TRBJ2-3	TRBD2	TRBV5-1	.	TGCGCCAGCAGCTTAGTTAGCGGGACGGTGGGCACAGATACGCAGTATTTT	CASSLVSGTVGTDTQYF
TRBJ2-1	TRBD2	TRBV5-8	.	TGTGCCAGCAGCCCAGACCTCATGAGCGGGAGAAGGTTCTTC	CASSPDLMSGRRFF
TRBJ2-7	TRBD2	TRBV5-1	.	TGCGCCAGTTCGAATAGCGGGCTCTACGAGCAGTACTTC	CASSNSGLYEQYF
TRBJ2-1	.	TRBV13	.	TGTGCCAGCAGCTTAGGGGGTGAGCAGTTCTTC	CASSLGGEQFF
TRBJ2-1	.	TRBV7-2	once	TGTGCCAGCAGCTTAGGATCCGGGGGCTCCTACAATGAGCAGTTCTTC	CASSLGSGGSYNEQFF
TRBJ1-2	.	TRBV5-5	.	TGTGCCAGCAGCTTCGCGGCAGAGTCCTATGGCTACACCTTC	CASSFAAESYGYTF
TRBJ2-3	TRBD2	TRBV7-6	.	TGTGCCAGCAGCTTAGTAGCAGCGGGAGCCACGCAGTATTTT	CASSLVAAGATQYF
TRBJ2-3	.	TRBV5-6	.	TGTGCCAGCAGCTCGGGAGATACGCAGTATTTT	CASSSGDTQYF
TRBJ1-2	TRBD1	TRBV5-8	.	TGTGCCAGCAGCTTAGTGACAGGGTACGGCTACACCTTC	CASSLVTGYGYTF
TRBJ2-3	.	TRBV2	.	TGTGCCAGCAACAAAAGGGAGTTAGCGCAAAGCACAGATACGCAGTATTTT	CASNKRELAQSTDTQYF
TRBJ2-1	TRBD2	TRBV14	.	TGTGCCAGCAGCCAAGACGAACTAGCGGACCTCGGTGAGCAGTTCTTC	CASSQDELADLGEQFF
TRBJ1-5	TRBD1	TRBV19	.	TGTGCCAGTAAGAGGGGGCCGCGGAGCAATCAGCCCCAGCATTTT	CASKRGPRSNQPQHF
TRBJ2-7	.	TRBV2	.	TGTGCCAGCAGGGCCGGGGACTTCGAGCAGTACTTC	CASRAGDFEQYF
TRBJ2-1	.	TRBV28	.	TGTGCCAGCGGAGGAACGGGACTCAGCTCCTACAATGAGCAGTTCTTC	CASGGTGLSSYNEQFF
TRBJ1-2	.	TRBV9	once	TGTGCCAGCAGTCTTGAGGGAAAAAACTATGGCTACACCTTC	CASSLEGKNYGYTF
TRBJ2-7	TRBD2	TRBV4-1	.	TGCGCCAGCAGCCAGGCCCCCACTAGCGCCCAAGAGAGGGAGCAGTACTTC	CASSQAPTSAQEREQYF
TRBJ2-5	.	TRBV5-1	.	TGCGCCAGCAGCTTGACCACTTCCGCAGGGGAGACCCAGTACTTC	CASSLTTSAGETQYF
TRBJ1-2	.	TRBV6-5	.	TGTGCCAGCAGTCCTCACTGGGCTCTGGGCTACACCTTC	CASSPHWALGYTF